This TCR beta chain was found in a study of blood T cell repertoires in COVID-19. V lost 5 bases to trimming and J lost 0 bases, with 14 bases between them. The CDR3 has 15 residues. CDR1 and CDR2 from the germline V gene are MNHEY and SVGEGT. Measured with immunoSEQ multiplex PCR; TCRdb has only the in-frame clones, and not every one. The data hold roughly 120,000 clones, with 86% observed a single time. Sequenced sample: peripheral blood. The chain uses TRBV6-2 or TRBV6-3 and TRBJ2-7; D is perhaps TRBD2 (6 bases). The source is a human donor in a cohort sampled during active COVID-19. The CDR3, as DNA: TGTGCCAGCAGTCCCTCCGGGACTGCCTCCTACGAGCAGTACTTC. Translated: CASSPSGTASYEQYF.